Below are 21 T cell receptor beta chains sequenced from a single sample in a study of blood T cell repertoires in COVID-19. The assay was immunoSEQ multiplex PCR, and TCRdb's table has in-frame clones only and misses some. There are 300,000 to 450,000 clones in the sample; roughly 90% occur only once, and 0.95% to 1.1% lies in the top ten. The sequenced sample consisted of PBMCs or T cells enriched from blood (not recorded which). These receptors were obtained from a woman in her 30s who had been exposed to COVID-19.

This rearrangement joins TRBV5-6 to TRBJ1-2; unclear D gene. The CDR3 runs to 14 residues. V lost 0 bases, J lost 2 bases, and 8 bases lay in between. Germline V gene lookup returns CDR1 SGHDT and CDR2 YYEEEE. CDR3 bases: TGTGCCAGCAGCTTGGTGAGAGAAAACTATGGCTACACCTTC. Translation: CASSLVRENYGYTF.

This chain uses TRBV7-6 with TRBJ1-2; perhaps TRBD1 as D (5 bases). The germline V and J ends were trimmed by 4 bases and 0 bases, with 9 bases remaining between them. The CDR3 has 14 amino acids. CDR1 and CDR2 from the germline V gene are SGHVS and FNYEAQ. CDR3 DNA sequence: TGTGCCAGCAGCTCATGGGGCTCTAACTATGGCTACACCTTC. As protein: CASSSWGSNYGYTF.

The chain links TRBV5-6 to TRBJ1-5; 9 positions match TRBD1. V shed 4 bases and J 2 bases; nucleotides not matched to a gene: 4. CDR1 is SGHDT, CDR2 YYEEEE, per germline. This CDR3 has 15 amino acids. The CDR3 reads CASSTTGGRNQPQHF. CDR3 DNA sequence: TGTGCCAGCAGCACGACAGGGGGTCGCAATCAGCCCCAGCATTTT.

The V call is TRBV27, the J call TRBJ2-7, with 7 bases aligning to TRBD1. The V segment lost 2 bases and the J segment 3 bases; nucleotides outside the gene matches: 7. Germline assignment: CDR1 MNHEY and CDR2 SMNVEV (reference sequence). CDR3 size: 15 residues. Here the CDR3 DNA reads TGTGCCAGCAGTTTAATCAGAACAGGGGACTACGAGCAGTACTTC. Amino acids: CASSLIRTGDYEQYF.

The J gene is TRBJ1-4, the V gene TRBV4-1; D gene ambiguous. The V gene lost 0 bases and the J gene lost 0 bases, with 23 bases spanning the gap. CDR3 length: 21 residues. Germline loops: CDR1 MGHRA, CDR2 YSYEKL. CDR3 region: CASSQDVRGFSLPPTNEKLFF. Written as DNA, the CDR3 is TGCGCCAGCAGCCAAGACGTAAGAGGGTTTTCACTTCCACCAACTAATGAAAAACTGTTTTTT.

The rearrangement links TRBV28 to TRBJ1-2, with D possibly being TRBD1 (6 bases). The CDR3 loop spans 15 amino acids. V lost 5 bases and J lost 1, with 14 bases in between. The germline V gene has CDR1 MDHEN and CDR2 SYDVKM. In DNA, the CDR3 is TGTGCCAGCAGTGAACCCGGGACATATAACTATGGCTACACCTTC. Translated, it gives CASSEPGTYNYGYTF.

This rearrangement joins TRBV6-5 to TRBJ2-1; 7 bases map to TRBD2. Trimming removed 6 bases from V and 0 bases from J; junction bases left unmatched: 5. This CDR3 contains 15 residues. The V gene's germline CDR1 is MNHEY and CDR2 SVGAGI. The CDR3: CASSPTSYSYNEQFF. CDR3 DNA sequence: TGTGCCAGCAGCCCGACTAGCTACTCCTACAATGAGCAGTTCTTC.

The chain has TRBV28 and TRBJ2-1, with TRBD2 as a possible D gene (7 bases). CDR1 is MDHEN and CDR2 is SYDVKM in the germline V gene. V was clipped by 9 bases and J by 3 bases, with 15 bases between them. The CDR3 is 14 amino acids. The CDR3 region is CASVRGALYNEQFF. CDR3 DNA: TGTGCCAGTGTACGGGGGGCACTCTACAATGAGCAGTTCTTC.

The chain joins TRBV4-1 to TRBJ2-7; 9 bases fit TRBD1. CDR1 MGHRA and CDR2 YSYEKL come from the germline V gene. CDR3 length: 13 amino acids. The trim removed 9 bases at V and 4 bases at J, leaving 7 bases unmatched. This CDR3 is CASKGDRVYEQYF. The CDR3 DNA follows: TGCGCCAGTAAGGGGGACAGGGTGTACGAGCAGTACTTC.

V usage is TRBV19 and J usage is TRBJ2-3; TRBD2 aligns across 7 bases. CDR1 LNHDA and CDR2 SQIVND come from the germline V gene (reference sequence). CDR3 length equals 15 residues. Trimming at V came to 5 bases and at J to 2 bases, leaving 7 bases not matched to a gene. The CDR3 region has the DNA TGTGCCAGTAGTGAGGCGGGAGACAACACAGATACGCAGTATTTT. Residues: CASSEAGDNTDTQYF. Full variable domain (rest looked up from reference TRBV19 and TRBJ2-3): DGGITQSPKYLFRKEGQNVTLSCEQNLNHDAMYWYRQDPGQGLRLIYYSQIVNDFQKGDIAEGYSVSREKKESFPLTVTSAQKNPTAFYLCASSEAGDNTDTQYFGPGTRLTVL.

The rearrangement uses TRBV5-4 and TRBJ2-3; TRBD2 agrees at 9 bases. The CDR3 contains 14 residues. Germline V lookup: CDR1 SGHNT, CDR2 YYREEE (reference sequence). The V gene end was trimmed by 0 bases and the J gene end by 13 bases; junction bases not matched to a gene: 9. In DNA form, the CDR3 reads TGTGCCAGCAGCTTGGGCGCTAGCGCGGGGGGGAAGTATTTT. It translates to CASSLGASAGGKYF.

The chain employs TRBV28 and TRBJ2-1, with 8 bases aligning to TRBD2. With 10 bases clipped from V and 7 bases from J, the junction kept 6 bases outside the gene matches. In germline, CDR1 is MDHEN, CDR2 SYDVKM. This CDR3 region has 12 residues. CDR3 in amino acids: CATGGLGNEQFF. In DNA, the CDR3 is TGTGCCACCGGGGGACTAGGGAATGAGCAGTTCTTC.

This clone occurred once. Because the CDR3 is missing its conserved closing phenylalanine or tryptophan, this is likely a read error. The limits of the CDR3 on the DNA are not certain, so only TCRdb's listed CDR3 is given. V usage is TRBV21-1 and J usage is TRBJ2-7; TRBD1 is the table's D call, not checked against the DNA. TRBV21-1 is designated a pseudogene. Inclusive of both ends, the CDR3 amounts to 11 amino acids. CDR3 residues: CASSNPGQPHL.

Comments on this clone: Compared with germline, one end of the junction differs, possibly owing to a read error. The chain couples TRBV7-6 to TRBJ2-7; 9 positions match TRBD1. The germline V gene encodes CDR1 SGHVS and CDR2 FNYEAQ. This CDR3 comprises 12 residues. The CDR3 nucleotides read TGTGCCAGCAGCCCCGGACAGGGGTTCTCCAACTTC. Translating gives CASSPGQGFSNF.

The rearrangement joins TRBV2 to TRBJ1-1, with D maybe TRBD1 (6 bases). Germline values: CDR1 SNHLY, CDR2 FYNNEI. V was clipped by 8 bases and J by 6 bases, with 16 bases between them. The CDR3 totals 13 residues. This CDR3 is CASFQGWGPEAFF. The CDR3 DNA is TGTGCCAGCTTCCAGGGGTGGGGCCCTGAAGCTTTCTTT.

The V and J genes are TRBV2 and TRBJ1-1, with 10 nucleotides matching TRBD1. In germline, CDR1 is SNHLY, CDR2 FYNNEI. The CDR3 loop spans 13 amino acids. The J segment lost 8 bases and the V segment lost 4 bases, leaving 4 bases of the junction unmatched. DNA for the CDR3: TGTGCCAGCAGTGCGGGGACAGGGGAAGAAGCTTTCTTT. Translating it yields CASSAGTGEEAFF.

This chain links TRBV11-1 with TRBJ2-5; 7 bases match TRBD2. J gave up 5 bases and V 3 bases, and 6 bases lay outside the gene matches. The germline gives CDR1 SGHAT, CDR2 FQDESV (reference sequence). This CDR3 is 14 amino acids long. The CDR3 coding sequence is TGTGCCAGCAGCTTGGCGGCGGGAGTGGAGACCCAGTACTTC. As protein: CASSLAAGVETQYF.

This clone was detected only a few times. The V gene is TRBV7-9, the J gene TRBJ1-1; D not certain. The CDR3 loop spans 14 amino acids. Between the trimmed V and J ends, which lost 1 base and 5 bases, there was a span of 11 bases. From germline, CDR1 is SEHNR and CDR2 FQNEAQ (reference sequence). Here the CDR3 DNA reads TGTGCCAGCAGCTTAGTACCTCCGGGGACTGAAGCTTTCTTT. Encoded protein: CASSLVPPGTEAFF. Looking up the rest from reference TRBV7-9 and TRBJ1-1 gives the full variable domain: DTGVSQNPRHKITKRGQNVTFRCDPISEHNRLYWYRQTLGQGPEFLTYFQNEAQLEKSRLLSDRFSAERPKGSFSTLEIQRTEQGDSAMYLCASSLVPPGTEAFFGQGTRLTVV.

This clone appeared a single time. The V gene is TRBV5-4, the J gene TRBJ2-7; 12 bases line up with TRBD2. Germline CDR1 SGHNT, CDR2 YYREEE (reference sequence). Unmatched junction bases numbered 16, after V lost 3 bases and J lost 6 bases. The CDR3 covers 18 residues. The DNA for the CDR3 is TGTGCCAGCAGCTCACGAAGGGAGGCTAGCGGGAGGGCCTCCGAGCAGTACTTC. This encodes CASSSRREASGRASEQYF.

The chain combines TRBV12-5 with TRBJ1-1; TRBD1 aligns across 8 bases. CDR3 length equals 16 residues. The germline V gene encodes CDR1 LGHNT and CDR2 FRNRAP. The junction had 11 bases not matched to a gene; V was cut back by 6 bases and J by 2 bases. Here the CDR3 DNA reads TGTGCTAGTGGCCCCTGGCTCGGGACAGGCAACACTGAAGCTTTCTTT. This gives the protein CASGPWLGTGNTEAFF.

This chain links TRBV12-5 with TRBJ2-5, with 12 bases identical to TRBD2. This CDR3 is built from 17 residues. Germline V lookup: CDR1 LGHNT, CDR2 FRNRAP. V shed 5 bases and J 5 bases; nucleotides not matched to a gene: 12. As DNA, the CDR3 is TGTGCTAGTGGTCCTAGACTAGCGGGAGCGTTCGCGGAGACCCAGTACTTC. It specifies CASGPRLAGAFAETQYF.